These 2 T cell receptor beta chains were all obtained from the same sample, sequenced in a study of T cell responses to AZD1222 COVID-19 vaccine. Sequencing was performed with immunoSEQ multiplex PCR; in TCRdb, only in-frame clones are kept and a portion is missing. The top ten hold roughly 4.3% of the sample, which has tens of thousands of clones, 75% to 95% seen once. The sequencing here drew on peripheral blood, taken on day 0 of MenACWY control vaccination. The receptors shown here come from an adult in good health.

The chain employs TRBV19 and TRBJ1-1, with TRBD1 matching 7 bases. The CDR3 extends over 12 amino acids. The V gene's germline CDR1 is LNHDA and CDR2 SQIVND (reference sequence). Here the CDR3 DNA reads TGTGCGTGTGACAGGGTCGGCGCTGAAGCTTTCTTT. This encodes CACDRVGAEAFF.

This sequence joins TRBV25-1 and TRBJ1-1; 10 bases agree with TRBD1. The germline CDR1 and CDR2 sequences are MGHDK and SYGVNS. The junction had 7 bases not matched to a gene; V was cut back by 6 bases and J by 0 bases. The CDR3 is made up of 16 amino acids. The CDR3 bases are TGTGCCAGCAGGGGACAGGGGAGTAGGATGAACACTGAAGCTTTCTTT. Encoded protein: CASRGQGSRMNTEAFF.